This TCR beta chain came from a study of T cells after yellow fever vaccination. At the level of the study: When fractions had low cell numbers, they were prepared with SMART-Seq v4 Ultra Low Input.

This clonotype appeared a few times. The target antigen is unknown. Researchers made TCR cDNA using 5'RACE template switching, and this step added a universal primer site and UMIs. One entry per CDR3 protein results from TCRdb running MiXCR on the 5' RACE reads. The data show some 300,000 distinct CDR3 sequences, under 9% seen once. Looked up from germline, CDR1 is SGHTA and CDR2 is FQGNSA. The CDR3 has 15 residues. The ends were cut back, 4 bases at V and 7 bases at J, with 19 bases in the middle. Findings and limits, study-wide: Reappearance after the booster was observed for most primary-vaccination clones (more than 95% CD4, roughly 88% CD8). Of the clonotypes, a small share occurred in both CD4 and CD8 compartments.

This rearrangement joins TRBV7-2 to TRBJ1-1, with a possible D match to TRBD1 (5 bases). Sequenced here: CD4+ T cells sorted from PBMCs, sampled 5 days after the yellow fever booster vaccination. The sequence derives from a young man who received the YFV17D yellow fever vaccine. This chain's CDR3 is CASSSPGTFEGEAFF. DNA for the CDR3: TGTGCCAGCAGCTCCCCTGGGACGTTTGAAGGTGAAGCTTTCTTT.